Sequencing of this T cell receptor beta chain was carried out in a study of control samples from healthy donors and cancer patients. This CDR3 is 13 amino acids long. Profiling relied on immunoSEQ multiplex PCR, and the TCRdb table lists in-frame clones only, not all of them. The sample lists about 150,000 clones, over 90% occurring once. This chain connects TRBV21-1 to TRBJ1-1. TRBV21-1 is assigned pseudogene status. What was sequenced was blood. The sequence came from a man aged 45-65 years in good health. Here the CDR3 reads CASSPTEGTEAFF. The CDR3 nucleotides read TGTGCCAGCAGCCCCACAGAGGGCACTGAAGCTTTCTTT.